This T cell receptor (beta chain) stems from a study of cytomegalovirus exposure and HLA in healthy donors. Regarding the study as a whole: What a later analysis showed was that several of the most significant clusters appeared linked to common viral pathogens. What was likely a sequencing artifact was a cluster of highly shared sequence variants.

Use of 60 Vbeta and 13 Jbeta primers characterized the PCR. Using immunoSEQ multiplex PCR, the repertoire was profiled, and TCRdb retains in-frame clones only, with some absent. The sample includes around 150,000 clones, 75% to 85% of them seen just once. About this clone itself: Antigen specificity is unknown.

In germline, CDR1 is SGHTA, CDR2 FQGNSA. Unmatched junction bases numbered 7, after V lost 5 bases and J lost 4 bases. This CDR3 comprises 15 residues. Sequencing was done on a sample of PBMCs. The clonotype was recovered from a woman in her forties or fifties in good health and CMV-seronegative. The chain employs TRBV7-2 and TRBJ2-2; 7 nucleotides match TRBD1. The CDR3 DNA follows: TGTGCCAGCAGCCCGGACAGGAGCGGCACCGGGGAGCTGTTTTTT. Protein product: CASSPDRSGTGELFF.